The clone carrying this TCR beta chain was seen a few times. These data come from a study of blood T cell repertoires in COVID-19. Study in general: Sites across the United States, Italy and Spain contributed samples from acute and convalescent COVID-19.

Cohort assignment relied on participant-reported clinical history. Profiled with immunoSEQ multiplex PCR; TCRdb holds only in-frame clones, not every one. The sample holds around 340,000 clones, about 86% seen once. Germline V gene sequence: CDR1 SGHRS, CDR2 YFSETQ. CDR3 length equals 15 residues. Trimming removed 4 bases from V and 3 bases from J; junction bases left unmatched: 9. The sequenced sample consisted of PBMCs or T cells enriched from blood (not recorded which). The chain couples TRBV5-1 to TRBJ1-1; 7 positions agree with TRBD1. The receptor was isolated from a middle-aged woman with acute COVID-19. DNA of the CDR3: TGCGCCAGCAGCCCCGGACAGGCGAGGGACACTGAAGCTTTCTTT. It encodes CASSPGQARDTEAFF.